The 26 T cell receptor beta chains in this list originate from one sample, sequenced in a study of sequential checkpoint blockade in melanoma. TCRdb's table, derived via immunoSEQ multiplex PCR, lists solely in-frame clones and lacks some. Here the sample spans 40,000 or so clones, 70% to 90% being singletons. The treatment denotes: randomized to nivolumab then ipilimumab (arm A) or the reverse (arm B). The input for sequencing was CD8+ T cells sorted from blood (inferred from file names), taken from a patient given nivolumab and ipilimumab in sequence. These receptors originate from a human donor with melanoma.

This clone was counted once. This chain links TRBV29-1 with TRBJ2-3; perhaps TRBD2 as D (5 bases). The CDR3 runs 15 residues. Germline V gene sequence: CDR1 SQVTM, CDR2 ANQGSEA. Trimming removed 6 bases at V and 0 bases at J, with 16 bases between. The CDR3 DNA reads TGCAGCGTGCCAATGGTAGGGAGCAGCACAGATACGCAGTATTTT. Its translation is CSVPMVGSSTDTQYF.

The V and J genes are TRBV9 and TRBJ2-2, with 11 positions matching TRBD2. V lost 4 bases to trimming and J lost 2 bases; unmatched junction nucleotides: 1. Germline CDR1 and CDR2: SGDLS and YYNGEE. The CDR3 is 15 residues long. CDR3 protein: CASSTSGRNTGELFF. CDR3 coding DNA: TGTGCCAGCAGCACTAGCGGGAGAAACACCGGGGAGCTGTTTTTT.

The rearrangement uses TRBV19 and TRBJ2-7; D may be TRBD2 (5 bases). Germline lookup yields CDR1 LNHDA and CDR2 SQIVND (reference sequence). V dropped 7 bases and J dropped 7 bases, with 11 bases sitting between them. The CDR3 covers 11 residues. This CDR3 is CASTKGVEQYF. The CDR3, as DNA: TGTGCCAGTACCAAGGGAGTTGAGCAGTACTTC.

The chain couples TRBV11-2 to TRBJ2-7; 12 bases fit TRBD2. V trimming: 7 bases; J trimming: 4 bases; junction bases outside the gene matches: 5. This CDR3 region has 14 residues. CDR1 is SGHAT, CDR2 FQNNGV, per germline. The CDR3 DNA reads TGTGCCAGCACCGTGGGACTAGCGGGTTACGAGCAGTACTTC. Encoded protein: CASTVGLAGYEQYF.

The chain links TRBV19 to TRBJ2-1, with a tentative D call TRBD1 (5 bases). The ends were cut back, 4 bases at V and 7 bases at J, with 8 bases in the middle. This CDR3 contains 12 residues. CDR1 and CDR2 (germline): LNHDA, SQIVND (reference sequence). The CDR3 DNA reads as TGTGCCAGTAGTACAGGGATTAATGAGCAGTTCTTC. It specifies CASSTGINEQFF.

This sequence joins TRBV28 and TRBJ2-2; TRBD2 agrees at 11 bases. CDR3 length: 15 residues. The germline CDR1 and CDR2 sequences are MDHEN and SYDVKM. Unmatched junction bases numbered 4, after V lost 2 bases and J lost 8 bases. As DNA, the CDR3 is TGTGCCAGCAGTTTAAGTCTAGCGGGAGGAGGGGAGCTGTTTTTT. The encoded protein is CASSLSLAGGGELFF.

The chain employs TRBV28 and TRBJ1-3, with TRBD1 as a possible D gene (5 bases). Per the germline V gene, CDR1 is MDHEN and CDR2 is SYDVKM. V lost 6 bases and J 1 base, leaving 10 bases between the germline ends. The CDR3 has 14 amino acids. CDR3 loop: CASRPSGSGNTIYF. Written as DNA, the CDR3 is TGTGCCAGCAGACCATCAGGGTCTGGAAACACCATATATTTT.

Here the CDR3 reads CASSQGQGSSKNIQYF. The CDR3 DNA is TGTGCCAGCAGCCAGGGACAGGGGAGTTCCAAAAACATTCAGTACTTC. The chain links TRBV13 to TRBJ2-4; the match to TRBD1 covers 10 bases. J gave up 2 bases and V 5 bases, and 6 bases lay outside the gene matches. Germline CDR1 and CDR2: PRHDT and FYEKMQ (reference sequence). The CDR3 spans 16 residues.

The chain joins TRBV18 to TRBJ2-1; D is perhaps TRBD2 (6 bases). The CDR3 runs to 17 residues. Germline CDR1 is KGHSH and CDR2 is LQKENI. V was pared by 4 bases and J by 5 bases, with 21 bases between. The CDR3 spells CASSRRGMLEYNNEQFF. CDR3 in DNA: TGTGCCAGCTCACGACGGGGGATGCTAGAATATAACAATGAGCAGTTCTTC.

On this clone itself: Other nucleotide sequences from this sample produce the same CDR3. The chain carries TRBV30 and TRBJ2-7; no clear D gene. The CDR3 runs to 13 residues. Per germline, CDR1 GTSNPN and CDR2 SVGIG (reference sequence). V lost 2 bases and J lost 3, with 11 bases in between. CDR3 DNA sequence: TGTGCCTGGAGTACCAGGAAGAACTACGAGCAGTACTTC. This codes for CAWSTRKNYEQYF.

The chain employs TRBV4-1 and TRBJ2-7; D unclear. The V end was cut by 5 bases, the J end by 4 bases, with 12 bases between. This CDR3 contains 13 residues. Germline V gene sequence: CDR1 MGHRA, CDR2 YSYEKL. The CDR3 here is CASSMSNSYEQYF. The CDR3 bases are TGCGCCAGCAGCATGTCAAATTCATACGAGCAGTACTTC.

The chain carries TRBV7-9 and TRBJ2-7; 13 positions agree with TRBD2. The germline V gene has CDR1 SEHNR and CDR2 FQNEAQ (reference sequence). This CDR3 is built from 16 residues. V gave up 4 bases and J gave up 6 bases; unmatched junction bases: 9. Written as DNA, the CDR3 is TGTGCCAGCAGCTCAACGACTAGCGGGAGGCCTTCCGAGCAGTACGTC. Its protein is CASSSTTSGRPSEQYV.

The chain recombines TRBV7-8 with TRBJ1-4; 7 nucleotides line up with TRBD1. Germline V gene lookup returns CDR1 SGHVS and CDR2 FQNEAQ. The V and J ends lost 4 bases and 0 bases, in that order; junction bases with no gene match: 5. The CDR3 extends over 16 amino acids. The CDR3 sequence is CASSSAQGATNEKLFF. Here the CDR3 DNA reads TGTGCCAGCAGCTCAGCCCAGGGGGCAACTAATGAAAAACTGTTTTTT.

The DNA for the CDR3 is TGTGCCAGTAGTACCCGGGGGGGTTCCTACGAGCAGTACTTC. Amino acids: CASSTRGGSYEQYF. This chain joins TRBV19 and TRBJ2-7, with 8 bases fitting TRBD2. V dropped 4 bases and J dropped 1; count of bases not matched to a gene: 3. The CDR3 is 14 amino acids. The germline CDR1 and CDR2 sequences are LNHDA and SQIVND (reference sequence).

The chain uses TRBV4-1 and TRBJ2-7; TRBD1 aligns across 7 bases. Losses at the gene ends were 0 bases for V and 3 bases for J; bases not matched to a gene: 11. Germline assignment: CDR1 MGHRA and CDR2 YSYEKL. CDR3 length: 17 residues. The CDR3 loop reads CASSQDPTGALFYEQYF. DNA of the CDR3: TGCGCCAGCAGCCAAGATCCTACAGGGGCCTTATTCTACGAGCAGTACTTC.

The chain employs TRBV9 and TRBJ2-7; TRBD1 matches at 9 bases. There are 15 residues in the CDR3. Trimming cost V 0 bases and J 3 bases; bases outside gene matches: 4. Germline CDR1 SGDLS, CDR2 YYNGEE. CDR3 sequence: CASSVDQGQGYEQYF. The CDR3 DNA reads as TGTGCCAGCAGCGTAGATCAGGGACAGGGCTACGAGCAGTACTTC.

CDR3 amino acids: CSVVLVSTAHYGYTF. CDR3 coding DNA: TGCAGCGTTGTACTTGTATCGACAGCGCACTATGGCTACACCTTC. The chain employs TRBV29-1 and TRBJ1-2, with D perhaps matching TRBD1 (5 bases). Per the germline V gene, CDR1 is SQVTM and CDR2 is ANQGSEA. This CDR3 has 15 amino acids. With 4 bases removed from V and 3 bases from J, the gap between germline ends came to 18 bases.

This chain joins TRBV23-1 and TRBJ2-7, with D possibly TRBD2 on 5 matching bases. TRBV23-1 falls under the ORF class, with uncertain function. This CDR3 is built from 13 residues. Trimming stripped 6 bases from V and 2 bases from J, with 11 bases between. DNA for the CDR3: TGCGCCAGCAGGCGGGTCGACACCTACGAGCAGTACGTC. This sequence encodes CASRRVDTYEQYV.

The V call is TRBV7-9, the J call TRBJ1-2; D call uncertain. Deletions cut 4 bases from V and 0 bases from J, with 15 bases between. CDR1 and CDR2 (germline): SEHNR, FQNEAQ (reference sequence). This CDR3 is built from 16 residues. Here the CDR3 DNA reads TGTGCCAGCAGCTCCCGAGGGAGCCCCACTAACTATGGCTACACCTTC. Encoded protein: CASSSRGSPTNYGYTF.

The CDR3 nucleotides read TGTGCCACCTCGAAAGGGGGCAGCACAGATACGCAGTATTTT. This translates into CATSKGGSTDTQYF. The chain uses TRBV28 and TRBJ2-3; 7 nucleotides line up with TRBD1. Unmatched junction bases numbered 7, after V lost 10 bases and J lost 0 bases. The length of the CDR3 is 14 residues. Germline V gene sequence: CDR1 MDHEN, CDR2 SYDVKM.

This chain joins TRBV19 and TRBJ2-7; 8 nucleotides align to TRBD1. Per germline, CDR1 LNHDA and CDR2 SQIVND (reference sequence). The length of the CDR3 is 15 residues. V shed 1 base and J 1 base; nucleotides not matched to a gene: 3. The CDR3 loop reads CASSIGTGPSYEQYF. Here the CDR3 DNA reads TGTGCCAGTAGTATAGGGACAGGGCCTTCCTACGAGCAGTACTTC.

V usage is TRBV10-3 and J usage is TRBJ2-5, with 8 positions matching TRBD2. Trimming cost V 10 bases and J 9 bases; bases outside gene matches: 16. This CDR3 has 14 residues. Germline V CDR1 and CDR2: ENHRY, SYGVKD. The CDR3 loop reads CASDAGGGKRAQYF. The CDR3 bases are TGTGCCAGCGACGCTGGCGGGGGGAAGAGGGCCCAGTACTTC.

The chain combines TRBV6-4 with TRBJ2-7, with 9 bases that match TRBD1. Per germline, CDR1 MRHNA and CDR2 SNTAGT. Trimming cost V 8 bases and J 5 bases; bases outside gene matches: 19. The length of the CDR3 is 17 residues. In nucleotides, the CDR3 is TGTGCCAGCTCTCGAGACAGGGGGGATTATCGTCGTGACGAGCAGTACGTC. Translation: CASSRDRGDYRRDEQYV.

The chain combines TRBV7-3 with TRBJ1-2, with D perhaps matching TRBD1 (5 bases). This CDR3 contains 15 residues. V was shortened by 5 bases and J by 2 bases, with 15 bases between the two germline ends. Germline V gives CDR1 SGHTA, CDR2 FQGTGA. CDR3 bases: TGTGCCAGCAGCCCCGGTTTGGGGCTCAACTATGGCTACACCTTC. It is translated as CASSPGLGLNYGYTF.

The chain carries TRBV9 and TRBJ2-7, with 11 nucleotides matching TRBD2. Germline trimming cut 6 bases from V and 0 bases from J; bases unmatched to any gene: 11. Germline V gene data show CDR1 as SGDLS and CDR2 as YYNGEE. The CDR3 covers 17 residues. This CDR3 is CASTPGLAASSSYEQYF. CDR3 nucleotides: TGTGCCAGCACCCCGGGACTAGCGGCCTCCAGCTCCTACGAGCAGTACTTC.

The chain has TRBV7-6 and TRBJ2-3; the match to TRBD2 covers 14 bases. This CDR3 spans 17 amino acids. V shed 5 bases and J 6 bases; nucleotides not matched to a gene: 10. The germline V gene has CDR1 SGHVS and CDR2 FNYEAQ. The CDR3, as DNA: TGTGCCAGCAGCCTCCGACTAGCGGGAGGGGGCCAGGATACGCAGTATTTT. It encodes CASSLRLAGGGQDTQYF.